This TCR beta chain stems from a study of graft-versus-host responses after intestinal transplantation. Looked up from germline, CDR1 is GTSNPN and CDR2 is SVGIG (reference sequence). CDR3 size: 14 residues. V was shortened by 0 bases and J by 12 bases, with 19 bases between the two germline ends. Points on this clone: Its antigen is unknown.

Produced via immunoSEQ multiplex PCR; TCRdb's table is partial and in-frame only. The table shows more than 95,000 clones, with about nine tenths occurring only once. The chain carries TRBV30 and TRBJ2-3; maybe TRBD1 (6 bases). The clonotype was recovered from a human donor who received an intestinal transplant. The specimen comprised unstimulated CD4+ T cells sorted from spleen or lymph node cells, sampled before intestinal transplant. In DNA, the CDR3 is TGTGCCTGGAGTGTTAACACACAGGGTTTCTCTCAGTATTTT. Translated, it gives CAWSVNTQGFSQYF.